This TCR beta chain is from a study of Ad26.COV2.S vaccination and SARS-CoV-2 variants. Whole-study context: Donor got 5x10^10 or 1x10^11 viral particles of Ad26.COV2.S.

Measured with immunoSEQ multiplex PCR; TCRdb has only the in-frame clones, and not every one. The sample has 300,000 to 400,000 clones; roughly 90% are singletons. This CDR3 contains 13 residues. The V segment lost 5 bases and the J segment 9 bases; nucleotides outside the gene matches: 5. Germline CDR1 reads MNHEY; CDR2 reads SVGAGI. As for treatment: around 19 received Ad26.COV2.S at low or high dose, single or two shots; 5 received placebo; per-sample allocation not given. Sampling was performed 63 days after the first vaccine or placebo injection. Donor was an adult aged 18-55 years in Boston. Study results and caveats: A substantial breadth of spike-specific CD8+ and CD4+ T cell responses after vaccination has been reported. Relative to placebo recipients, vaccine recipients exhibited elevated spike-specific TCR breadth.

Comment on this clone: The antigen is unknown.

The clonotype comes from a person aged 18-60 years who received the Ad26.COV2.S COVID-19 vaccine or a placebo. J is TRBJ2-2 and V is TRBV6-5, with TRBD1 matching 8 bases. Sequencing was performed on peripheral blood, taken in a trial of Ad26.COV2.S vaccine versus placebo. The chain's CDR3 is CASSTTGEWELFF. The DNA of the CDR3 is TGTGCCAGCAGTACGACAGGGGAGTGGGAGCTGTTTTTT.